This T cell receptor beta chain stems from a study of CD8 T cells in ankylosing spondylitis. Study observations and caveats: Reportedly, matched ankylosing spondylitis synovial fluid was significantly enriched for disease-linked clones. Blood from ankylosing spondylitis patients appeared to carry a characteristic roughly 8-variant TCR beta motif.

CDR1 SGHRS and CDR2 YFSETQ come from the germline V gene. CDR3 size: 15 residues. Germline trimming cut 3 bases from V and 4 bases from J; bases unmatched to any gene: 6. This clonotype occurred a few times. Its antigen is currently unknown. Making use of molecular barcodes, quantitative 5'-RACE generated TCR beta libraries. TCRdb processed the 5' RACE reads anew with MiXCR; each CDR3 protein has one entry. The sample contains hundreds of thousands of distinct CDR3 sequences, about an eighth of which appear only once. The rearrangement links TRBV5-1 to TRBJ2-5; 10 bases match TRBD1. This TCR came from a male donor with ankylosing spondylitis. Input material: blood, either unsorted or a sorted T cell fraction (not recorded which). CDR3 in amino acids: CASSSGTGDGETQYF. In DNA form, the CDR3 reads TGCGCCAGCAGCTCTGGGACAGGGGATGGAGAGACCCAGTACTTC.